This T cell receptor (beta chain) was recovered during a study of neurological immune-mediated disorders. Germline V gene data show CDR1 as SGHAT and CDR2 as FQNNGV. The V gene lost 4 bases and the J gene lost 0 bases, with 11 bases spanning the gap. The CDR3 has 15 amino acids. A 10-nucleotide random UMI tagged transcripts in template-switch 5'RACE cDNA synthesis. TCRdb analysed the 5' RACE reads with MiXCR anew, one entry per CDR3 protein. The top ten clones hold roughly an eighth of a sample with roughly 15,000 distinct CDR3 sequences, about 14% of them seen once. Unsorted libraries were generated from 2 million PBMCs held at -80 degrees C. A few counts support this clonotype.

The sample was PBMCs. This TCR derives from a man in his 60s with HTLV-1-associated myelopathy (HAM/TSP). The chain carries TRBV11-2 and TRBJ2-3, with no clear D. Here the CDR3 DNA reads TGTGCCAGCAGCTGGAAGTGGGGTAGCACAGATACGCAGTATTTT. This sequence encodes CASSWKWGSTDTQYF.